The 7 T cell receptor beta chains presented below share a single source sample, sequenced in a study of CD8+ T cells in alopecia areata. RNA extraction and reverse transcription yielded cDNA as sequencing template. Here immunoSEQ multiplex PCR was the method, and the copy in TCRdb shows in-frame clones only, minus some. The sample has fewer than 110,000 clones; about three fifths are singletons. Regarding treatment: oral pan-JAK inhibitor, 5-10 mg twice daily. The sample consisted of CD8+ T cells sorted from blood, taken at week 56, from a patient treated with tofacitinib. These receptors came from a human donor with alopecia areata.

The rearrangement uses TRBV7-9 and TRBJ2-5, with D tentatively TRBD1 or TRBD2 (5 bases each). Germline assignment: CDR1 SEHNR and CDR2 FQNEAQ (reference sequence). V shed 3 bases and J shed 0 bases, with 14 bases lying between them. This CDR3 has 16 amino acids. CDR3 sequence: CASSFYRTDYQETQYF. The CDR3 DNA follows: TGTGCCAGCAGCTTCTACAGGACGGACTACCAAGAGACCCAGTACTTC.

There are a few counts of this clone. The V call is TRBV6-6, the J call TRBJ1-5, with D perhaps TRBD1 (6 bases). The V gene's germline CDR1 is MNHNY and CDR2 SVGAGI (reference sequence). Trimming left V 10 bases short and J 0 bases short, with 13 bases between. The CDR3 is 14 residues long. The DNA of the CDR3 is TGTGCCACCGCGGACAGAAATAGCAATCAGCCCCAGCATTTT. Amino acid sequence: CATADRNSNQPQHF.

This CDR3 is CASSEISTGNDQPQHF. As DNA, the CDR3 is TGTGCCAGCAGTGAAATTAGTACAGGGAATGATCAGCCCCAGCATTTT. The rearrangement joins TRBV6-1 to TRBJ1-5; possible D gene TRBD1, 6 bases. V lost 2 bases to trimming and J lost 5 bases, with 16 bases between them. The CDR3 extends over 16 amino acids. Germline-derived CDR1 and CDR2 are MNHNS and SASEGT.

There are a few counts of this clone. J is TRBJ1-5 and V is TRBV10-3; D is undetermined. V lost 0 bases and J 5 bases, leaving 2 bases between the germline ends. There are 12 residues in the CDR3. Germline V gene sequence: CDR1 ENHRY, CDR2 SYGVKD. The CDR3 nucleotides read TGTGCCATCAGTGAGTCTTATCAGCCCCAGCATTTT. Amino acid sequence: CAISESYQPQHF.

J is TRBJ2-2 and V is TRBV15; no firm D call. CDR3 length: 12 amino acids. V was cut by 3 bases and J by 5 bases, with 4 bases left in between. Germline V lookup: CDR1 LNHNV, CDR2 YYDKDF (reference sequence). The CDR3 sequence is CATSSLTGELFF. Here the CDR3 DNA reads TGTGCCACCAGCAGCCTTACCGGGGAGCTGTTTTTT.

This clone was counted a few times. V usage is TRBV29-1 and J usage is TRBJ2-5; D might be TRBD2 (6 bases). Per the germline V gene, CDR1 is SQVTM and CDR2 is ANQGSEA. The CDR3 consists of 13 residues. V was shortened by 5 bases and J by 2 bases, with 12 bases between the two germline ends. The CDR3 DNA reads as TGCAGCGTTCCGCGGGGCTTACAAGAGACCCAGTACTTC. Translating gives CSVPRGLQETQYF.

The CDR3 DNA follows: TGTGCCAGCAGTGGTGGGGACAGGGTCTACGAGCAGTACTTC. This gives the protein CASSGGDRVYEQYF. This sequence joins TRBV2 and TRBJ2-7, with 9 bases aligning to TRBD1. The junction had 4 bases not matched to a gene; V was cut back by 4 bases and J by 3 bases. This CDR3 spans 14 amino acids. The germline V gene encodes CDR1 SNHLY and CDR2 FYNNEI. Variable domain in full (rest from reference TRBV2 and TRBJ2-7): EPEVTQTPSHQVTQMGQEVILRCVPISNHLYFYWYRQILGQKVEFLVSFYNNEISEKSEIFDDQFSVERPDGSNFTLKIRSTKLEDSAMYFCASSGGDRVYEQYFGPGTRLTVT.